These T cell receptor beta chains were read from a single sample in a study of regulatory T cells in long-lasting Graves disease. One entry per CDR3 protein results from TCRdb running MiXCR on the multiplex PCR reads. The data contain about 330,000 distinct CDR3 sequences, 15% to 20% of them seen just once; the ten biggest clones take up 20% to 25%. This sample also appeared in a second study, on T cells in Graves' hyperthyroidism and ophthalmopathy.

The sequencing used peripheral blood mononuclear cells (PBMCs), collected at new diagnosis, from a patient treated with antithyroid drugs. The receptors stem from a woman under 30 with Graves disease. Both conserved end residues are part of each CDR3. Fields, in order: clone size, D gene, J gene, V gene, CDR3 protein, CDR3 DNA. A D gene is named only where the DNA matches it firmly. Size tells how often a clone was seen (once, few, many) or the class of an expanded clone, and some rows leave it out.

size: few; D: -; J: TRBJ2-3; V: TRBV29-1; CDR3: CSEIRDSRVDTQYF; DNA: TGCAGCGAAATCCGGGACTCACGGGTAGATACGCAGTATTTT
size: few; D: -; J: TRBJ1-4; V: TRBV11-2; CDR3: CASSPDSYNEKLFF; DNA: TGTGCCAGCAGCCCCGACAGTTATAATGAAAAACTGTTTTTT
size: -; D: -; J: TRBJ2-7; V: TRBV11-2; CDR3: CASSLDGPGQYF; DNA: TGTGCCAGCAGCTTAGATGGACCGGGGCAGTACTTC
size: -; D: -; J: TRBJ1-5; V: TRBV6-2/TRBV6-3; CDR3: CASSAERDGNQPQHF; DNA: TGTGCCAGCAGTGCAGAACGGGACGGCAATCAGCCCCAGCATTTT
size: -; D: TRBD2; J: TRBJ2-1; V: TRBV20-1; CDR3: CSARDGRAGVNEQFF; DNA: TGCAGTGCTAGAGACGGGAGGGCCGGGGTCAATGAGCAGTTCTTC
size: many; D: TRBD1; J: TRBJ2-2; V: TRBV5-1; CDR3: CASTGQSNTGELFF; DNA: TGCGCCAGCACGGGACAGTCGAACACCGGGGAGCTGTTTTTT
size: many; D: -; J: TRBJ1-2; V: TRBV3-1; CDR3: CASSLGGTSYGGYTF; DNA: TGTGCCAGCAGCCTTGGAGGGACTTCCTATGGGGGCTACACCTTC
size: -; D: -; J: TRBJ1-4; V: TRBV7-9; CDR3: CASSLEKTASKGKLFF; DNA: TGTGCCAGCAGCTTAGAGAAGACAGCGTCCAAAGGAAAACTGTTTTTT
size: many; D: TRBD2; J: TRBJ2-3; V: TRBV5-1; CDR3: CASSLIGLAGTSTDTQYF; DNA: TGCGCCAGCAGCTTGATCGGACTAGCGGGTACTAGCACAGATACGCAGTATTTT
size: few; D: TRBD1; J: TRBJ2-7; V: TRBV6-2/TRBV6-3; CDR3: CASSSLQGAHYEQYF; DNA: TGTGCCAGCAGTTCCTTACAGGGGGCTCACTACGAGCAGTACTTC
size: few; D: -; J: TRBJ2-3; V: TRBV4-2; CDR3: CASSQEDRNTDTQYF; DNA: TGTGCCAGCAGCCAAGAGGACAGAAACACAGATACGCAGTATTTT
size: many; D: TRBD1; J: TRBJ2-1; V: TRBV28; CDR3: CASSLDRGLYNEQFF; DNA: TGTGCCAGCAGCCTCGACAGGGGGCTCTACAATGAGCAGTTCTTC
size: -; D: TRBD2; J: TRBJ2-2; V: TRBV6-4; CDR3: CASSERGDTGELFF; DNA: TGTGCCAGCAGTGAGCGGGGGGACACCGGGGAGCTGTTTTTT
size: many; D: -; J: TRBJ1-4; V: TRBV28; CDR3: CASLGRTLATNEKLFF; DNA: TGTGCCAGCCTGGGCAGGACTCTTGCAACTAATGAAAAACTGTTTTTT
size: -; D: -; J: TRBJ2-5; V: TRBV11-1; CDR3: CASSLPGQVQETQYF; DNA: TGTGCCAGCAGCTTGCCGGGACAAGTTCAAGAGACCCAGTACTTC
size: many; D: -; J: TRBJ1-5; V: TRBV28; CDR3: CASKEAGQPQHF; DNA: TGTGCCAGCAAAGAGGCTGGACAGCCCCAGCATTTT
size: many; D: -; J: TRBJ1-2; V: TRBV24-1; CDR3: CATSDPGTLNYGYTF; DNA: TGTGCCACCAGTGACCCCGGGACACTGAACTATGGCTACACCTTC
size: -; D: -; J: TRBJ1-5; V: TRBV6-2/TRBV6-3; CDR3: CASRGPMRDSNQPQHF; DNA: TGTGCCAGCAGGGGCCCTATGAGGGATAGCAATCAGCCCCAGCATTTT
size: -; D: -; J: TRBJ2-7; V: TRBV9; CDR3: CASSVAPQVWVNEQYF; DNA: TGTGCCAGCAGCGTAGCTCCACAGGTTTGGGTAAACGAGCAGTACTTC
size: few; D: -; J: TRBJ2-2; V: TRBV19; CDR3: CASSYRVAGELFF; DNA: TGTGCCAGTAGTTACAGGGTAGCCGGGGAGCTGTTTTTT
size: many; D: -; J: TRBJ2-3; V: TRBV11-2; CDR3: CASSPYGFGISTDTQYF; DNA: TGTGCCAGCAGCCCCTATGGCTTCGGAATTAGCACAGATACGCAGTATTTT
size: many; D: -; J: TRBJ1-6; V: TRBV12-3/TRBV12-4; CDR3: CASSLFGGDQNSPLHF; DNA: TGTGCCAGCAGTTTGTTTGGCGGGGATCAAAATTCACCCCTCCACTTT